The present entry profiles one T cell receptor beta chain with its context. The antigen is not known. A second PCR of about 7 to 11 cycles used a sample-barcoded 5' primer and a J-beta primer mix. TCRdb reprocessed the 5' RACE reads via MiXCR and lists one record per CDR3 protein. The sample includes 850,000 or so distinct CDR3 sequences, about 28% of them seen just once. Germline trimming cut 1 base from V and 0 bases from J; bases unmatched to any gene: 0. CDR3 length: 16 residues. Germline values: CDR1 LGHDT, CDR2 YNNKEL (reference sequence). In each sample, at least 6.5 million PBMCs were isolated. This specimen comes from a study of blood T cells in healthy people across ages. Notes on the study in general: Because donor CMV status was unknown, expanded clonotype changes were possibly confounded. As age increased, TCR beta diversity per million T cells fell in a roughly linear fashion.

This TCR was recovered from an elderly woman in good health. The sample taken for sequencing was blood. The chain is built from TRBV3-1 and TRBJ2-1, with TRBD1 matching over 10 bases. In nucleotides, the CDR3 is TGTGCCAGCAGCCAAGGGACAGGGGGCTCCTACAATGAGCAGTTCTTC. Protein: CASSQGTGGSYNEQFF.